Below, one T cell receptor beta chain is given with its context. This sample is part of a study of T cell responses to AZD1222 COVID-19 vaccine. Germline-derived CDR1 and CDR2 are SQVTM and ANQGSEA. CDR3 length equals 15 residues. Deletions cut 2 bases from V and 9 bases from J, with 20 bases between. Here immunoSEQ multiplex PCR was the method, and the copy in TCRdb shows in-frame clones only, minus some. The profile shows some 120,000 clones, 80% to 90% of them singletons. The chain uses TRBV29-1 and TRBJ2-1; tentative D call: TRBD2 (5 bases). The source is an adult in good health. The sample was peripheral blood, taken on day 0 of AZD1222 vaccination. CDR3 region: CSVETVNRPAGEQFF. The CDR3, as DNA: TGCAGCGTTGAAACGGTCAACCGCCCGGCGGGTGAGCAGTTCTTC.